These 7 T cell receptor beta chains share one sample of origin, sequenced in a study of T cells in Graves' hyperthyroidism and ophthalmopathy. Amplification targeted TCR beta CDR3 regions from RNA transcripts. First-round RT-PCR of the TCR CDR3 relied on the HTBI primer set. TCRdb re-called the multiplex PCR reads through MiXCR, storing one row per CDR3 protein. The sample shows about 300,000 distinct CDR3 sequences, roughly 18% of them seen only once. The specimen was blood. These receptors all stem from a man aged 50-60 years with Graves' ophthalmopathy.

This clonotype was observed many times. V and J are TRBV2 and TRBJ2-7, with TRBD1 matching over 9 bases. The CDR3 runs 16 residues. Germline V gene sequence: CDR1 SNHLY, CDR2 FYNNEI. V shed 5 bases, J shed 2 bases, and the junction held 10 bases outside the gene matches. The CDR3 loop reads CASSPRGTGSTYEQYF. CDR3 DNA: TGTGCCAGCAGTCCCCGGGGGACAGGGAGTACCTACGAGCAGTACTTC.

This clonotype came up a few times. The V gene is TRBV5-1, the J gene TRBJ2-1, with 7 bases lining up with TRBD2. Germline V CDR1 and CDR2: SGHRS, YFSETQ. This CDR3 region has 15 residues. With V trimmed by 0 bases and J by 3 bases, 3 bases remained unmatched. CDR3 sequence reads: CASSLGLAVYNEQFF. The CDR3 DNA follows: TGCGCCAGCAGCTTGGGGCTAGCGGTCTACAATGAGCAGTTCTTC.

V gene TRBV2 combines with J gene TRBJ2-5; TRBD2 matches at 14 bases. Trimming cost V 4 bases and J 5 bases; bases outside gene matches: 6. CDR3 length: 16 amino acids. Germline V lookup: CDR1 SNHLY, CDR2 FYNNEI. CDR3 in amino acids: CASSATSGRARETQYF. CDR3 nucleotide sequence: TGTGCCAGCAGTGCGACTAGCGGGAGGGCCAGGGAGACCCAGTACTTC.

Many counts were recorded for this clonotype. The CDR3 loop reads CASTPNSGSRETQYF. The CDR3 DNA follows: TGTGCCAGCACCCCTAATAGCGGGAGCAGGGAGACCCAGTACTTC. This chain connects TRBV2 to TRBJ2-5, with 9 bases that match TRBD2. V shed 7 bases and J 5 bases; nucleotides not matched to a gene: 11. The CDR3 spans 15 residues. Germline CDR1 and CDR2: SNHLY and FYNNEI.

The chain employs TRBV5-1 and TRBJ2-5, with TRBD2 matching 8 bases. Germline V lookup: CDR1 SGHRS, CDR2 YFSETQ. This CDR3 is 17 amino acids long. V shed 0 bases, J shed 4 bases, and the junction held 11 bases outside the gene matches. Written as DNA, the CDR3 is TGCGCCAGCAGCTTGGCAGATTGGGCGGGAGGAGGAGAGACCCAGTACTTC. This gives the protein CASSLADWAGGGETQYF.

This clonotype was seen ten or more times. V is TRBV7-3 and J is TRBJ2-2, with D perhaps TRBD2 (6 bases). The CDR3 has 14 residues. V lost 4 bases and J 2 bases, leaving 8 bases between the germline ends. The germline gives CDR1 SGHTA, CDR2 FQGTGA. As DNA, the CDR3 is TGTGCCAGCAGCTCGGGACTTAACACCGGGGAGCTGTTTTTT. Translated, it gives CASSSGLNTGELFF.

This clonotype has a handful of counts. The chain uses TRBV20-1 and TRBJ2-3, with D perhaps TRBD1 (6 bases). V was trimmed by 2 bases and J by 4 bases, leaving 16 bases between them. CDR3 length: 15 amino acids. CDR1 DFQATT and CDR2 SNEGSKA come from the germline V gene (reference sequence). The CDR3 here is CSARLPQGFSDTQYF. For the CDR3, the DNA is TGCAGTGCTAGACTTCCCCAGGGGTTCTCAGATACGCAGTATTTT.